This entry concerns a single T cell receptor (beta chain). This clonotype has only one observation. Its binding antigen is unknown. Per-nucleotide qualities are absent, and no much larger clonotype sits a single base away. One read alone makes for weak evidence. The entry originates in a study of human T cells and chemical hapten exposure (dated by TCRdb to the early 2020s). General notes on the study: For sensitization, 2% DPC in acetone was applied to a roughly 2 cm by roughly 2 cm area of upper inner arm skin. Twenty-nine alopecia patients provided blood for TCR sequencing at one to four time points (pre-sensitization, 2, 6 and 24 weeks). Libraries were pooled for sequencing, and variation in per-sample TCR yields was attributed mainly to small differences in library volumes within the pool. Blood samples were taken from patients before sensitization (week 0) and then at 2, 6 and about 24 weeks after DPC sensitization. Throughout the study period of 20 to 25 weeks, patients also received therapeutic DPC doses to the scalp every week. Patch tests used Finn chambers with 0.01% DPC on the upper back, scored after 6 days by International Contact Dermatitis Research Group standards. Peripheral blood TCR repertoire changes were tracked in vivo in alopecia patients during primary and secondary sensitization to the hapten diphenylcyclopropenone (DPC). Alopecia areata with under or over 50% scalp involvement, alopecia totalis and alopecia universalis were represented in the patient cohort, which was mostly female. General conclusions and limits of the study: After repeated subsampling, changes were observed in the strength of the expansion versus patch-test correlation and in the threshold at which the correlation became significant. Expanded TCRs formed significantly more large CDR3 similarity clusters than pre-sensitization or healthy control sets, consistent with antigen-driven responses. Alopecia, a presumed autoimmune disease, was present in all patients, so the immune response of the patients might differ from that of healthy individuals. Patch test score correlated positively with the number of PT1 expanded TCRs, reaching significance at thresholds 8, 16 and 32 but not at 4. DPC sensitization did not change the number of TCRs with a frequency above 1 in 1000, and there was no evidence of changes in global repertoire structure.

This specimen's time point label, per the study, means: patch test 2, 6 weeks after DPC sensitization. Per the publication, the treatment or condition label means: therapeutic diphenylcyclopropenone sensitization with weekly scalp DPC. At every patch-test visit, the blood draw took place before the patch test was put on. Patients were considered eligible if aged 18 to 70, diagnosed with alopecia and deemed suitable for DPC therapy, and patients were excluded if pregnant. Total RNA was extracted from unfractionated whole blood collected in Tempus Blood RNA tubes. Library method: RACE. The data were produced on a NextSeq 500. During library preparation, unique molecular identifiers were attached to individual cDNA molecules so that TCRs could be counted quantitatively and reproducibly. From each blood RNA sample, both TCR alpha and TCR beta chains were sequenced. The authors' analysis ran thus. Samples had a median of roughly 87,000 TCRs, with a range from roughly 23,224 to 750,000. The Decombinator software suite was used to annotate the V, J and CDR3 of the TCR reads. For PS versus PT1 abundance plots, all samples were subsampled to the same number of TCRs (28,000). Expanded TCRs were defined as absent before sensitization and observed at least eight times at the 2-week time point. The raw public data were reprocessed by TCRdb itself: fastp quality trimming at Q25, MiXCR clonotype calling, in-frame beta chains only. Entries are consolidated by CDR3 protein sequence, retaining the most common genes and DNA. TCRdb assigned the V and J calls; the authors' analysis was not used. In this sample the table shows roughly 84,000 distinct CDR3 sequences, less than 11% of which occur a single time. The ten largest make up less than 5% of the sample.

This clonotype originated in a woman in her forties or fifties with alopecia areata. Some clones in this sample may be carry-over from other donors' samples. The starting material was whole blood, obtained in connection with sensitization to the hapten diphenylcyclopropenone (DPC).

The DNA sequence follows: TGTGCCAGCAGTTTCCCCTCACTAATACAGGGGCAAGAGACCCAGTACTTC. It translates as CASSFPSLIQGQETQYF. The chain is made from TRBV28 and TRBJ2-5, and TRBD1 matches 7 of the central bases. The germline V end is reduced by 3 bases and the J end by 2 bases; junction bases left unmatched: 12. The CDR3 numbers 17 residues from cysteine through phenylalanine. Of the read, only the CDR3 DNA is kept; its 51 bases are in frame from base 1. Sequences MDHEN (CDR1) and SYDVKM (CDR2) are obtained from the germline V gene.